The next 18 T cell receptor beta chains were all read from a single sample in a study of cytomegalovirus exposure and HLA in healthy donors. Primers for the PCR totalled 60 Vbeta and 13 Jbeta. Data came from immunoSEQ multiplex PCR; TCRdb stores just in-frame clones and leaves some out. The repertoire holds roughly 150,000 clones, with 75% as singletons. Sequencing input: PBMCs. Every receptor here comes from a man aged 25 to 40 in good health and CMV-seronegative.

The chain combines TRBV27 with TRBJ2-7, with a possible D match to TRBD2 (6 bases). Trimming took off 2 bases at V and 1 base at J, with 12 bases between the two ends. CDR1 and CDR2 (germline): MNHEY, SMNVEV (reference sequence). The CDR3 length is 15 residues. CDR3 in DNA: TGTGCCAGCAGTTTAAAGGGGACTGGTTCCTACGAGCAGTACTTC. This translates into CASSLKGTGSYEQYF.

The V and J genes are TRBV29-1 and TRBJ1-2; TRBD1 matches at 7 bases. J lost 5 bases, V lost 7 bases, and 7 bases had no gene match. The CDR3 contains 12 residues. Germline CDR1 reads SQVTM; CDR2 reads ANQGSEA. The CDR3 spells CSAHRGVYGYTF. CDR3 sequence (DNA): TGCAGCGCCCACAGGGGAGTTTATGGCTACACCTTC. The full variable domain, with the rest looked up from reference TRBV29-1 and TRBJ1-2, is SAVISQKPSRDICQRGTSLTIQCQVDSQVTMMFWYRQQPGQSLTLIATANQGSEATYESGFVIDKFPISRPNLTFSTLTVSNMSPEDSSIYLCSAHRGVYGYTFGSGTRLTVV.

This clone has more than one count but fewer than ten. The J gene is TRBJ1-1, the V gene TRBV28; 8 bases map to TRBD1. CDR1 is MDHEN, CDR2 SYDVKM, per germline. This CDR3 contains 13 residues. The J segment lost 5 bases and the V segment lost 6 bases, leaving 5 bases of the junction unmatched. CDR3 DNA sequence: TGTGCCAGCAGGGCAGGGGGCGAGACTGAAGCTTTCTTT. Translating it yields CASRAGGETEAFF.

This sequence joins TRBV6-6 and TRBJ1-2; D might be TRBD1 (5 bases). CDR3 length equals 12 residues. From germline, CDR1 is MNHNY and CDR2 SVGAGI (reference sequence). V lost 6 bases, J lost 4 bases, and 9 bases lay in between. The DNA for the CDR3 is TGTGCCAGCAGAGACAGCGTCTATGGCTACACCTTC. Translation gives CASRDSVYGYTF.

This sequence joins TRBV19 and TRBJ1-2; TRBD1 is a possible D gene (6 bases). The CDR3 consists of 13 residues. Trimming left V 3 bases short and J 7 bases short, with 12 bases between. Germline V gene sequence: CDR1 LNHDA, CDR2 SQIVND (reference sequence). DNA of the CDR3: TGTGCCAGTAGTATTATCCTAGGGGGTGGCTACACCTTC. This translates into CASSIILGGGYTF.

The chain combines TRBV7-9 with TRBJ1-6; 8 positions agree with TRBD1. This CDR3 comprises 16 residues. The germline V gene has CDR1 SEHNR and CDR2 FQNEAQ (reference sequence). The J segment lost 8 bases and the V segment lost 0 bases, leaving 6 bases of the junction unmatched. The CDR3 protein is CASSLATGTGYSPLHF. The CDR3, as DNA: TGTGCCAGCAGCTTAGCAACCGGGACAGGCTATTCACCCCTCCACTTT.

The rearrangement links TRBV28 to TRBJ1-1; D is perhaps TRBD1 (5 bases). The CDR3 is 14 amino acids. V lost 2 bases and J 5 bases, leaving 12 bases between the germline ends. Germline loops: CDR1 MDHEN, CDR2 SYDVKM. CDR3 sequence (DNA): TGTGCCAGCAGTTTAGGGGGAGGGAGGACTGAAGCTTTCTTT. Its protein product is CASSLGGGRTEAFF.

This chain links TRBV19 with TRBJ1-4; D uncertain. Trimming shortened V by 3 bases and J by 0 bases, and 8 bases separated the two germline ends. The germline V gene has CDR1 LNHDA and CDR2 SQIVND (reference sequence). The CDR3 covers 15 residues. CDR3: CASSISVATNEKLFF. The DNA for the CDR3 is TGTGCCAGTAGTATTTCCGTTGCAACTAATGAAAAACTGTTTTTT.

V usage is TRBV10-2 and J usage is TRBJ2-5, with D possibly matching TRBD2 (5 bases). The DNA end lines up better with TRBJ2-7; the J call may be wrong. The CDR3 has 13 residues. Germline V lookup: CDR1 WSHSY, CDR2 SAAADI. The CDR3 region has the DNA TGCGCCAGCAGCACACTAGACCCTTACGAGCAGTACTTC. This sequence encodes CASSTLDPYEQYF.

This CDR3 is CASSFSDRANQPQHF. The CDR3 DNA is TGTGCCAGCAGTTTCAGCGACAGGGCCAATCAGCCCCAGCATTTT. The chain has TRBV28 and TRBJ1-5, with 7 bases that match TRBD1. Per germline, CDR1 MDHEN and CDR2 SYDVKM. This CDR3 is built from 15 residues. The ends lost 3 bases at V and 3 bases at J; junction bases unmatched: 5.

This clone was observed a few times. The V and J genes are TRBV14 and TRBJ2-7; TRBD2 aligns across 10 bases. V lost 4 bases and J lost 6; bases outside the gene matches: 12. Germline V gene sequence: CDR1 SGHDN, CDR2 FVKESK. This CDR3 has 16 residues. This CDR3 reads CASSPLGLAGVSEQYF. The CDR3 DNA reads TGTGCCAGCAGCCCTTTGGGCCTAGCGGGAGTTTCCGAGCAGTACTTC.

V and J are TRBV19 and TRBJ2-7; 8 bases match TRBD2. This CDR3 has 17 amino acids. The germline CDR1 and CDR2 sequences are LNHDA and SQIVND (reference sequence). V dropped 6 bases and J dropped 4; count of bases not matched to a gene: 17. The CDR3 DNA is TGTGCCAGTAGGCTCTCCGGGCCGGGACTAGTAACGTACGAGCAGTACTTC. It is translated as CASRLSGPGLVTYEQYF.

This chain uses TRBV5-1 with TRBJ2-7; TRBD1 agrees at 8 bases. The germline V gene has CDR1 SGHRS and CDR2 YFSETQ. The CDR3 consists of 15 residues. J lost 2 bases, V lost 0 bases, and 4 bases had no gene match. The CDR3 coding sequence is TGCGCCAGCAGCTTGGTTGGGACAGGCGCCTACGAGCAGTACTTC. It codes for CASSLVGTGAYEQYF.

This chain's CDR3 is CASLGLAGGPINEQFF. The CDR3 nucleotides read TGCGCCAGCTTAGGACTAGCGGGAGGGCCAATCAATGAGCAGTTCTTC. The chain uses TRBV5-1 and TRBJ2-1, with 15 bases aligning to TRBD2. The CDR3 is 16 residues long. CDR1 is SGHRS and CDR2 is YFSETQ in the germline V gene. The V and J ends lost 7 bases and 6 bases, in that order; junction bases with no gene match: 8.

The rearrangement uses TRBV5-1 and TRBJ2-7; 8 nucleotides match TRBD1. Per the germline V gene, CDR1 is SGHRS and CDR2 is YFSETQ. The CDR3 extends over 14 amino acids. Unmatched junction bases numbered 4, after V lost 5 bases and J lost 0 bases. The CDR3 DNA reads as TGCGCCAGCAGGGCCGGGACAGGCTCCTACGAGCAGTACTTC. Amino acids: CASRAGTGSYEQYF.

The V and J genes are TRBV11-2 and TRBJ2-3; possibly TRBD2 for D (6 bases). CDR3 size: 16 residues. CDR1 SGHAT and CDR2 FQNNGV come from the germline V gene. Trimming stripped 1 base from V and 6 bases from J, with 17 bases between. The CDR3 nucleotides are TGTGCCAGCAGCTTAGGGTGGTCCTTTGGGGGGGATACGCAGTATTTT. Amino acid sequence: CASSLGWSFGGDTQYF.

This chain joins TRBV5-1 and TRBJ2-5; D is uncertain. CDR1 is SGHRS and CDR2 is YFSETQ in the germline V gene. The V end lost 2 bases, the J end lost 2 bases, and 10 bases lay between the germline ends. This CDR3 comprises 14 residues. CDR3: CASSFETSQETQYF. In DNA, the CDR3 is TGCGCCAGCAGCTTTGAAACATCTCAAGAGACCCAGTACTTC. The entire variable domain, with the rest obtained from reference TRBV5-1 and TRBJ2-5, is as follows: KAGVTQTPRYLIKTRGQQVTLSCSPISGHRSVSWYQQTPGQGLQFLFEYFSETQRNKGNFPGRFSGRQFSNSRSEMNVSTLELGDSALYLCASSFETSQETQYFGPGTRLLVL.

The rearrangement uses TRBV6-6 and TRBJ2-6; D perhaps matches TRBD2 (6 bases). V was cut by 2 bases and J by 15 bases, with 17 bases left in between. Germline-derived CDR1 and CDR2 are MNHNY and SVGAGI (reference sequence). The CDR3 totals 14 residues. The CDR3 here is CASSYAGNARGLTF. Written as DNA, the CDR3 is TGTGCCAGCAGTTACGCGGGGAACGCCCGGGGCCTGACTTTC.